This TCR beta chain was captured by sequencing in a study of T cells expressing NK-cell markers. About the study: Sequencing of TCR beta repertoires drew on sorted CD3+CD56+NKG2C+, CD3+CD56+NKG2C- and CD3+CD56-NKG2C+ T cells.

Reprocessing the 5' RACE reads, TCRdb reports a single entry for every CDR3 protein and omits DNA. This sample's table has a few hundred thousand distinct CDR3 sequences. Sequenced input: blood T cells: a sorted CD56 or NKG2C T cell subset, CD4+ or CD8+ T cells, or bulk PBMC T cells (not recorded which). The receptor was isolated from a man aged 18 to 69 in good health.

The CDR3 sequence: CASSPRRVELQETQYF. The J gene is TRBJ2-5, the V gene TRBV18; without DNA, the TCRdb call of TRBD2 cannot be checked. This CDR3 contains 16 residues. Looked up from germline, CDR1 is KGHSH and CDR2 is LQKENI.